This T cell receptor beta chain is drawn from a study of identical twins. The study, taken as a whole, reports: Cross-sectional statistics underpinned the conclusions; the same donors were not followed. The authors noted that invariant MAIT and iNKT cells could partly confound zero-insertion analyses.

In regard to this clonotype: Its antigen is currently unknown.

CDR3 length: 13 residues. Trimming removed 2 bases from V and 7 bases from J, with 9 bases in between. Germline assignment: CDR1 KGHSH and CDR2 LQKENI. Only healthy Caucasians were included as donors. A universal primer site came from template switching; cDNA carried unique molecular identifiers. TCRdb processed the 5' RACE reads anew with MiXCR; each CDR3 protein has one entry. The sample has around 250,000 distinct CDR3 sequences, 9.5% to 15% seen once. These sequences were also reported in another study, on yellow fever vaccine responses in identical twins.

The specimen was memory (CD45RO+) T cells sorted from blood. The rearrangement uses TRBV18 and TRBJ2-1; D gene unclear. The receptor's source is a woman between 18 and 29 years old in good health. The DNA of the CDR3 is TGTGCCAGCTCACCAACCGGTATGAATGAGCAGTTCTTC. This codes for CASSPTGMNEQFF.